This T cell receptor beta chain was retrieved from a study of OX40 agonist ivuxolimab in advanced cancers. Study-level points and caveats: In CD8+ T cells, expanded clones were on average more numerous than in CD4+. There was clonal expansion of CD4+ and CD8+ blood T cells by week 6 at 0.1 to 3.0 mg/kg. At 0.1-3.0 mg/kg, partial responders had clonal expansion among the lowest observed.

About this clone: Antigen unknown.

This table comes from immunoSEQ multiplex PCR, and its TCRdb copy is limited to in-frame clones, with some not included. The profile shows about 73,000 clones, under 95% of them singletons. The material sequenced was CD4+ or CD8+ T cells sorted from blood, taken in a trial of the OX40 agonist ivuxolimab. This TCR was recovered from an adult with an advanced solid tumor such as melanoma, head and neck, liver or kidney cancer.

CDR3 nucleotides: TGCGCCAGCAGCTCTTGGACAGGAGGCCAAGAGACCCAGTACTTC. Its protein product is CASSSWTGGQETQYF. V is TRBV5-1 and J is TRBJ2-5; 7 positions match TRBD1. The CDR3 sequence is 15 residues long. V gave up 3 bases and J gave up 1 base; unmatched junction bases: 6. Germline CDR1 and CDR2: SGHRS and YFSETQ. Variable domain in full (rest from reference TRBV5-1 and TRBJ2-5): KAGVTQTPRYLIKTRGQQVTLSCSPISGHRSVSWYQQTPGQGLQFLFEYFSETQRNKGNFPGRFSGRQFSNSRSEMNVSTLELGDSALYLCASSSWTGGQETQYFGPGTRLLVL.